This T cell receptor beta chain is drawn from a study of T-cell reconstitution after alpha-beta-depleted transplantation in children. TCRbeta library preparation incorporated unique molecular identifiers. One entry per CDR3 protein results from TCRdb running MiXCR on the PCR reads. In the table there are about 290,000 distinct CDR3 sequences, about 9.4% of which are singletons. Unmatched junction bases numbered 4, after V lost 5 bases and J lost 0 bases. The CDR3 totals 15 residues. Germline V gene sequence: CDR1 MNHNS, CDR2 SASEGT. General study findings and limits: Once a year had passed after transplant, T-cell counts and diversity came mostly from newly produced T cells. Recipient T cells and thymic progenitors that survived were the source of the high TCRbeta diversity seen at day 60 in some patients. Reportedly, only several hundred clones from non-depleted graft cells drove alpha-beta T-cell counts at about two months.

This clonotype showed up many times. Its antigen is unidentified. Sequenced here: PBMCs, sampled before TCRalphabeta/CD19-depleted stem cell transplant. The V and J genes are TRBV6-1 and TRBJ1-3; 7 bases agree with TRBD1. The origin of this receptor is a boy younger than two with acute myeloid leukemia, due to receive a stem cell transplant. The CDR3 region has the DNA TGTGCCAGCAGTAAGGACAGGAGCTCTGGAAACACCATATATTTT. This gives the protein CASSKDRSSGNTIYF.